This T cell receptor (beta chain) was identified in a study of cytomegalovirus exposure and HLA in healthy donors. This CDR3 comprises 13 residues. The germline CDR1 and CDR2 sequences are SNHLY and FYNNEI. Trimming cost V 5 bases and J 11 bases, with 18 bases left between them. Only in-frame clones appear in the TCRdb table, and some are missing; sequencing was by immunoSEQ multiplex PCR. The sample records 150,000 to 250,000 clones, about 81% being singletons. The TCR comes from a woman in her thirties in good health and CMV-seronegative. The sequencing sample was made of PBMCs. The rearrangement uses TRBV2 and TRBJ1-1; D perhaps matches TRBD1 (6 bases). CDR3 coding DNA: TGTGCCAGCAGTACCGACAGGCTCGGGGGGGCTTTCTTT. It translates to CASSTDRLGGAFF.